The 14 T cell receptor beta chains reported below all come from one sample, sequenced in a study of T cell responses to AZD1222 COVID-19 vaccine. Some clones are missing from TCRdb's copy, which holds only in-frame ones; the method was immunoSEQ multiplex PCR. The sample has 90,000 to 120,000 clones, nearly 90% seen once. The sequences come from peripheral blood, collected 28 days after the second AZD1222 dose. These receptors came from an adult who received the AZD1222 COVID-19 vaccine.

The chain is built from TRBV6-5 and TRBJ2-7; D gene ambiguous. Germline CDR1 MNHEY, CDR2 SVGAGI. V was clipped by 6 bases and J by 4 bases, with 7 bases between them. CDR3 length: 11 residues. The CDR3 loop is CASRELYEQYF. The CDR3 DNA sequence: TGTGCCAGCAGAGAGTTATACGAGCAGTACTTC.

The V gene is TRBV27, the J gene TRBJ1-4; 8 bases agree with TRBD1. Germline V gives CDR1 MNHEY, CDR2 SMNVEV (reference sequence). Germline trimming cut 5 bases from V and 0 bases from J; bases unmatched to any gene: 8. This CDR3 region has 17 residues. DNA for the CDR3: TGTGCCAGCAGTCGTACAGGGGGGCATCCAACTAATGAAAAACTGTTTTTT. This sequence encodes CASSRTGGHPTNEKLFF.

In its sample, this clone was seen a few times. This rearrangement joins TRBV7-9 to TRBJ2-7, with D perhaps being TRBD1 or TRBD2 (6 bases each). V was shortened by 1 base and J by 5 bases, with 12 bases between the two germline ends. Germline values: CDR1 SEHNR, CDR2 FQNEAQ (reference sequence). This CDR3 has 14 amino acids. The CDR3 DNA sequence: TGTGCCAGCAGCTTAGGGGGGGCGTTAAACGAGCAGTACTTC. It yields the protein CASSLGGALNEQYF.

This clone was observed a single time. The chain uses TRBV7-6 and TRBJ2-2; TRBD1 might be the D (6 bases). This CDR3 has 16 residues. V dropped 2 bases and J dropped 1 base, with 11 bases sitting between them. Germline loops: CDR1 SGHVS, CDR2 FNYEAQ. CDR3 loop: CASSLYQTGNTGELFF. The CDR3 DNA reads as TGTGCCAGCAGCTTATACCAGACAGGGAACACCGGGGAGCTGTTTTTT. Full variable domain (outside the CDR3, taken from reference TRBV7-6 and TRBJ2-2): GAGVSQSPRYKVTKRGQDVALRCDPISGHVSLYWYRQALGQGPEFLTYFNYEAQQDKSGLPNDRFSAERPEGSISTLTIQRTEQRDSAMYRCASSLYQTGNTGELFFGEGSRLTVL.

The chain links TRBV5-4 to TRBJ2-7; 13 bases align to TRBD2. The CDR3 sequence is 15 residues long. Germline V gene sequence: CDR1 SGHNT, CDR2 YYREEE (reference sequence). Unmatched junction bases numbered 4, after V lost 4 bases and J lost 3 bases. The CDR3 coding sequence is TGTGCCAGCAGCCAGGGACTAGCGGGGAGCTACGAGCAGTACTTC. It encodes CASSQGLAGSYEQYF.

The CDR3 DNA follows: TGTGCCAGCAGTTTAACATGGGGGGTCCAAGAGACCCAGTACTTC. Amino acids: CASSLTWGVQETQYF. The chain has TRBV27 and TRBJ2-5; maybe TRBD2 (6 bases). Germline V gives CDR1 MNHEY, CDR2 SMNVEV (reference sequence). V was clipped by 2 bases and J by 1 base, with 11 bases between them. The CDR3 length is 15 residues.

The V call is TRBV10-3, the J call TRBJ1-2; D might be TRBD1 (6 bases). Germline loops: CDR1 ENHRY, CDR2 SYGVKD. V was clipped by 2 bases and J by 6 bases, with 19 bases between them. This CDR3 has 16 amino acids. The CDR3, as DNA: TGTGCCATCAGTGAGCCATACCGGACAGCTTCGAATGGCTACACCTTC. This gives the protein CAISEPYRTASNGYTF.

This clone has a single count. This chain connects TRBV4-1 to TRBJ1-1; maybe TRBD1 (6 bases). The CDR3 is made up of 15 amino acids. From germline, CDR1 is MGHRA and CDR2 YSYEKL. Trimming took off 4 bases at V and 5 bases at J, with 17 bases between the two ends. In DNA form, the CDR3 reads TGCGCCAGCAGCCTGAGGGGGGGGCGTGCAACTGAAGCTTTCTTT. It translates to CASSLRGGRATEAFF.

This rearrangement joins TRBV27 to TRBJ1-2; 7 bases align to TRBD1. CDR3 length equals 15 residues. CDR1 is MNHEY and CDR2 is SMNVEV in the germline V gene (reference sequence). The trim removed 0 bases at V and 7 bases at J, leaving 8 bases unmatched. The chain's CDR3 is CASSLSWQGERGYTF. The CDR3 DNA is TGTGCCAGCAGTTTATCGTGGCAGGGGGAACGTGGCTACACCTTC.

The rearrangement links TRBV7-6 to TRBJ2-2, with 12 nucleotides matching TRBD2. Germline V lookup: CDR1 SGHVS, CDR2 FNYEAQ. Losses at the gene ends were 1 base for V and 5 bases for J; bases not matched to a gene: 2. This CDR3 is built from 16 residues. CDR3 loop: CASSLGTSGATGELFF. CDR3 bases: TGTGCCAGCAGCTTAGGGACTAGCGGGGCAACCGGGGAGCTGTTTTTT.

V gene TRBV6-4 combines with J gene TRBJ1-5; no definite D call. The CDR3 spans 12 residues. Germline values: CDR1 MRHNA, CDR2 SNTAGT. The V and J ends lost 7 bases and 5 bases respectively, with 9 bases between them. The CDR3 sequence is CASTRSDQPQHF. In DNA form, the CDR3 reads TGTGCCAGCACCCGTTCGGATCAGCCCCAGCATTTT.

Here the CDR3 DNA reads TGTGCCACCAGTGATTCGCCAAATGCCGGCAATCAGCCCCAGCATTTT. Residues: CATSDSPNAGNQPQHF. The J gene is TRBJ1-5, the V gene TRBV24-1; no firm D call. V was shortened by 2 bases and J by 2 bases, with 12 bases between the two germline ends. This CDR3 comprises 16 residues. Germline CDR1 KGHDR, CDR2 SFDVKD.

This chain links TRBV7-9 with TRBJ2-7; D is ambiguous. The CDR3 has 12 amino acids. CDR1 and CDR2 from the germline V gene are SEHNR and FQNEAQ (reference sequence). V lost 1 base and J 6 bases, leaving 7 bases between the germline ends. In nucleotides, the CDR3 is TGTGCCAGCAGCTTAGAAGCCAGCGAGCAGTACTTC. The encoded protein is CASSLEASEQYF.

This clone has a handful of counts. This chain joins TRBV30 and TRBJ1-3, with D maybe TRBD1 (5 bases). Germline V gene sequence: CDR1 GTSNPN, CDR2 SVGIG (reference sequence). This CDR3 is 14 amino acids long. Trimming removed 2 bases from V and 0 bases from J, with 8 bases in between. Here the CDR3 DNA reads TGTGCCTGGAGTCCAGGGATCTCTGGAAACACCATATATTTT. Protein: CAWSPGISGNTIYF.